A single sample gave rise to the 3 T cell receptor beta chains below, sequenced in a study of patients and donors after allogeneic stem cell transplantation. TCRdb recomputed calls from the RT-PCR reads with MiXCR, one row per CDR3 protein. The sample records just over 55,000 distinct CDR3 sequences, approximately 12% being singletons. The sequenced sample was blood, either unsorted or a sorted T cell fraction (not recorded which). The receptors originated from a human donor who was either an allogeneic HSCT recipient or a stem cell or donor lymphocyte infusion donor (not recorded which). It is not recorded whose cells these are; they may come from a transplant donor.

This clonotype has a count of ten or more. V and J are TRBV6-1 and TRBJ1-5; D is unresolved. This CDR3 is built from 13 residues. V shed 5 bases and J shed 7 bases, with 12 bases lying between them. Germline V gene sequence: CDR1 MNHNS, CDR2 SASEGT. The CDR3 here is CASSSPPGQPQHF. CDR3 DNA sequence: TGTGCCAGCAGTTCGCCGCCGGGGCAGCCCCAGCATTTT.

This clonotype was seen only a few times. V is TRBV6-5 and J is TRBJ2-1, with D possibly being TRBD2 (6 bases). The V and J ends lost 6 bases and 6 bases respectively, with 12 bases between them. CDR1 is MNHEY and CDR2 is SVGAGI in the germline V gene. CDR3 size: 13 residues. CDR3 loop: CASSRGTFNEQFF. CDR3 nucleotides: TGTGCCAGCAGCCGCGGGACTTTCAATGAGCAGTTCTTC.

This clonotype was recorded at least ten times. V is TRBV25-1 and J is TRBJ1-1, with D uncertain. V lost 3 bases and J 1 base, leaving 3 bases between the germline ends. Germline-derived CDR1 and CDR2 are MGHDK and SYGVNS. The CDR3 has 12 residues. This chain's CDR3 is CASSEWNTEAFF. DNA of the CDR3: TGTGCCAGCAGTGAGTGGAACACTGAAGCTTTCTTT.